Listed below are T cell receptor beta chains from one sample, sequenced in a study of blood T cell repertoires in COVID-19. Measured with immunoSEQ multiplex PCR; TCRdb has only the in-frame clones, and not every one. The repertoire holds some 240,000 clones, with 87% as singletons. The material sequenced was peripheral blood. The receptors here all came from a man in his 60s who had recovered from COVID-19. CDR3s include the opening cysteine and the closing phenylalanine or tryptophan. D genes are given only for firm matches. The listing skips clone size in some rows; elsewhere it reads once, few, many or a size class.

j_call	cdr3_length	clone_size	v_call	d_call	cdr3_nt	cdr3_aa
TRBJ1-6	15	-	TRBV9	-	TGTGCCAGCAGCGTAGGTAGCTCCTATAATTCACCCCTCCACTTT	CASSVGSSYNSPLHF
TRBJ2-2	17	-	TRBV5-1	-	TGCGCCAGCAGCCAGGTTACCCTTGGACCGGGGACCGGGGAGCTGTTTTTT	CASSQVTLGPGTGELFF
TRBJ1-1	16	-	TRBV15	-	TGTGCCACCAGCAGAGCACTTGGGGGGGCTACCGGTGAAGCTTTCTTT	CATSRALGGATGEAFF
TRBJ2-1	22	-	TRBV23-1	TRBD2	TGCGCCAGCAGTCATACAATCGGATGCCTAGCGGGGGAGCACCGCTCCTACAATGAGCAGTTCTTC	CASSHTIGCLAGEHRSYNEQFF
TRBJ1-4	15	-	TRBV30	-	TGTGCCGGTGCGAATACAGGTTCCCCTAATGAAAAACTGTTTTTT	CAGANTGSPNEKLFF
TRBJ1-6	15	-	TRBV9	-	TGTGCCAGCAGCGTAAACCGGGCCTATAATTCACCCCTCCACTTT	CASSVNRAYNSPLHF
TRBJ2-5	16	-	TRBV6-1	TRBD2	TGTGCCAGCAGTGGGATACTAGCGGGGGGTAGGGAGACCCAGTACTTC	CASSGILAGGRETQYF
TRBJ1-5	17	-	TRBV7-8	TRBD1	TGTGCCAGCAGCTTAACGAAGGGGACAGGGGGTAATCAGCCCCAGCATTTT	CASSLTKGTGGNQPQHF
TRBJ1-4	13	-	TRBV29-1	-	TGCAGCGTCTGCCGGACAAGAGATGAAAAACTGTTTTTT	CSVCRTRDEKLFF
TRBJ2-5	15	-	TRBV7-2	TRBD2	TGTGCCAGCAGTTATAGCGGGGGGGCGTTGGAGACCCAGTACTTC	CASSYSGGALETQYF
TRBJ2-5	15	-	TRBV27	TRBD1	TGTGCCAGCAGTTTTGGACAGGGGGCGTATGAGACCCAGTACTTC	CASSFGQGAYETQYF
TRBJ1-5	12	-	TRBV12-5	-	TGTGCTAGTGGTTTTGGCTATCAGCCCCAGCATTTT	CASGFGYQPQHF
TRBJ2-1	18	few	TRBV24-1	TRBD2	TGTGCCACCAGTGATTTGAATAGTCAAGCGGGGGCTAGAAATGAGCAGTTCTTC	CATSDLNSQAGARNEQFF
TRBJ1-5	15	-	TRBV7-8	-	TGTGCCAGCAGCTCCAGCCCAGGGTACAATCAGCCCCAGCATTTT	CASSSSPGYNQPQHF
TRBJ1-2	15	-	TRBV5-4	-	TGTGCCAGCAGCTTGGTTGGAGGGTCTAGCTATGGCTACACCTTC	CASSLVGGSSYGYTF
TRBJ1-1	14	once	TRBV16	-	TGTGCCAGCAGCCAACAGACCCCGAACGCCGGGGCTTTCTTT	CASSQQTPNAGAFF
TRBJ2-4	17	-	TRBV9	TRBD1	TGTGCCAGCAGCGTAGAGGGTACGACCTGGACGACAGGGCTGCTGTACTTC	CASSVEGTTWTTGLLYF
TRBJ2-3	14	-	TRBV6-5	-	TGTGCCAGCAGGGGGACATTCAGCACAGATACGCAGTATTTT	CASRGTFSTDTQYF
TRBJ1-1	14	once	TRBV9	-	TGTGCCAGCAGCGGAGGGAATAGGAACACTGAAGCTTTCTTT	CASSGGNRNTEAFF
TRBJ2-7	15	-	TRBV18	TRBD2	TGTGCCAGCTCACCACCTAGCGGGGGTGCCTACGAGCAGTACTTC	CASSPPSGGAYEQYF
TRBJ1-2	14	-	TRBV7-2	TRBD1	TGTGCCAGCAGCTTATGGGACAGGGCAGATGGTTACACCTTC	CASSLWDRADGYTF
TRBJ2-3	11	-	TRBV9	-	TGTGCCAGCAGCGCAAAAGATACGCAGTATTTT	CASSAKDTQYF
TRBJ2-7	12	-	TRBV11-2	-	TGTGCCAGCAGTGCCGCAGGGGACGAGCAGTACTTC	CASSAAGDEQYF
TRBJ2-1	14	-	TRBV5-1	-	TGCGCCAGCAGGGAGGGACAGCCTTACAATGAGCAGTTCTTC	CASREGQPYNEQFF
TRBJ2-2	15	-	TRBV9	-	TGTGCCAGCAGCGTAGTTGCGGGGAGCGCCGGGGAGCTGTTTTTT	CASSVVAGSAGELFF
TRBJ1-2	15	-	TRBV3-1/TRBV3-2	TRBD1	TGTGCCAGCAGCCTCCCCTCGGGACAGGGAAATGGCTACACCTTC	CASSLPSGQGNGYTF
TRBJ1-5	13	-	TRBV2	TRBD1	TGTGCCAGCTCTGGAGACGACACAGGGGGCAGACATTTT	CASSGDDTGGRHF
TRBJ1-4	14	-	TRBV5-6	-	TGTGCCAGCAGCTTCCTCCCACATTCTGAAAAACTGTTTTTT	CASSFLPHSEKLFF
TRBJ1-1	14	-	TRBV10-2	-	TGCGCCAGCAGTGAAGGTGCGGAGCTGGGTGAAGCTTTCTTT	CASSEGAELGEAFF
TRBJ2-1	14	few	TRBV3-1/TRBV3-2	-	TGTGCCAGCAGCCAAGAGTGGCAGGATGGTGCTTCGTTCTTC	CASSQEWQDGASFF
TRBJ2-3	17	-	TRBV11-3	TRBD1	TGTGCCAGCAGCTTAAGAACCACAGGACAGGGGCCAGATACGCAGTATTTT	CASSLRTTGQGPDTQYF
TRBJ1-6	18	-	TRBV25-1	TRBD1	TGTGCCAGCTCGCCAGCCCGGGGACAGGGAGGCCGGGTCTCACCCCTCCACTTT	CASSPARGQGGRVSPLHF
TRBJ2-5	15	-	TRBV5-4	TRBD1	TGTGCCAGCCGGGACAGGGGGCGGTTTGGGGAGACCCAGTACTTC	CASRDRGRFGETQYF
TRBJ1-5	15	-	TRBV2	TRBD1	TGTGCCAGCAGTGAAAACAGGGGGGCGAATCAGCCCCAGCATTTT	CASSENRGANQPQHF
TRBJ1-1	14	-	TRBV5-1	-	TGCGCCAGCAGCTTGGTCCAACAGAACACTGAAGCTTTCTTT	CASSLVQQNTEAFF
TRBJ2-7	13	few	TRBV19	-	TGTGCCAGTAGTATGACAGCGAGCTACGAGCAGTACTTC	CASSMTASYEQYF
TRBJ1-1	15	-	TRBV23-1	TRBD1	TGCGCCAGCAGTCATCCCGGACAGGGGTACACTGAAGCTTTCTTT	CASSHPGQGYTEAFF
TRBJ1-3	15	-	TRBV18	-	TGTGCCAGCTCACCAACAATCGTCTCTGGAAACACCATATATTTT	CASSPTIVSGNTIYF
TRBJ2-3	16	-	TRBV7-9	-	TGTGCCAGCAGCACTCCCACGATACTTAGCACAGATACGCAGTATTTT	CASSTPTILSTDTQYF
TRBJ2-2	14	few	TRBV5-1	-	TGCGCCAGCAGGAGACTAGGGAACACCGGGGAGCTGTTTTTT	CASRRLGNTGELFF
TRBJ1-4	15	once	TRBV6-5	-	TGTGCCAGCAGCCGGCAGGGCGGAAGAGGCGAAAAACTGTTTTTT	CASSRQGGRGEKLFF
TRBJ2-1	15	-	TRBV6-5	TRBD1	TGTGCCAGCAATCGAATGGGACAGGGTTTCGATGAGCAGTTCTTC	CASNRMGQGFDEQFF
TRBJ2-1	15	-	TRBV6-2/TRBV6-3	-	TGTGCCAGCAGTTACAGAGGCGGGGTTTACAATGAGCAGTTCTTC	CASSYRGGVYNEQFF
TRBJ1-1	13	once	TRBV30	-	TGTGCCTGGAGTCTGGGGGGGGCAACTGAAGCTTTCTTT	CAWSLGGATEAFF
TRBJ2-1	15	-	TRBV5-1	TRBD1	TGCGCCAGCGTATTCCGGGACAGAGTTTACAATGAGCAGTTCTTC	CASVFRDRVYNEQFF
TRBJ1-2	15	-	TRBV5-4	-	TGTGCCAGCCGTACGTCGACAGGTTTCAACTATGGCTACACCTTC	CASRTSTGFNYGYTF
TRBJ2-5	15	-	TRBV5-1	-	TGCGCCAGCAGCCCTGGGGGGGCAGGACAAGAGACCCAGTACTTC	CASSPGGAGQETQYF
TRBJ2-6	15	-	TRBV5-1	-	TGCGCCAGCAGCCGACGGACAGCCGGGGCCAACGTCCTGACTTTC	CASSRRTAGANVLTF
TRBJ1-5	14	once	TRBV19	TRBD1	TGTGCCAGTAGTATAATAGGGGGCTCTCAGCCCCAGCATTTT	CASSIIGGSQPQHF
TRBJ1-2	14	-	TRBV7-9	TRBD1	TGTGCCAGCAGCCCGAGGACAGGGAACTATGGCTACACCTTC	CASSPRTGNYGYTF
TRBJ1-5	14	few	TRBV7-5	-	TGTGCCAGAAGTGGAGGGTGGTGGCATCAGCCCCAGCATTTT	CARSGGWWHQPQHF
TRBJ1-2	14	-	TRBV7-9	-	TGTGCCAGCATCCGGGGGAACGCTAACTATGGCTACACCTTC	CASIRGNANYGYTF
TRBJ2-1	15	-	TRBV20-1	TRBD2	TGCAGTGCTAGTCGGTCGTTCGAACTAGCGGGAGAACAGTTCTTC	CSASRSFELAGEQFF
TRBJ1-2	14	-	TRBV2	-	TGTGCCAGCACCCTTTCAGGGGCGCAGTCAGGCTACACCTTC	CASTLSGAQSGYTF